A selection of T cell receptor beta chains follows, all from one sample in a study of cytomegalovirus exposure and HLA in healthy donors. Clones were sequenced by immunoSEQ multiplex PCR, and TCRdb holds only the in-frame ones, with some missing. The sample yields about 180,000 clones, around 77% seen once. Sequencing input: PBMCs. The receptors originated from a woman between 50 and 59 years old in good health and CMV-seropositive. The CDR3 runs from the conserved cysteine through the conserved F or W. Fields, in order: D gene, clone size, V gene, J gene, CDR3 DNA, CDR3 protein. The D gene is left open where the match is weak. Some rows mark clone size as missing; the rest say once, few, many or name a class of expanded clone.

D gene: .
clone size: .
V gene: TRBV2
J gene: TRBJ1-1
CDR3 DNA: TGTGCCAGCAGTGCCTTTAACACTGAAGCTTTCTTT
CDR3 protein: CASSAFNTEAFF

D gene: TRBD1
clone size: .
V gene: TRBV11-1
J gene: TRBJ1-1
CDR3 DNA: TGTGCCAGCAGCCGGGACAGGGAATTTGAAGCTTTCTTT
CDR3 protein: CASSRDREFEAFF

D gene: TRBD1
clone size: .
V gene: TRBV15
J gene: TRBJ1-4
CDR3 DNA: TGTGCCACCAGCAGAGATAGGGTGACAGGGGTAGAAAAACTGTTTTTT
CDR3 protein: CATSRDRVTGVEKLFF

D gene: TRBD2
clone size: .
V gene: TRBV5-1
J gene: TRBJ2-3
CDR3 DNA: TGCGCCAGCAGCCGAAGTACCGGGACTAGACTCTCAGATACGCAGTATTTT
CDR3 protein: CASSRSTGTRLSDTQYF

D gene: .
clone size: .
V gene: TRBV18
J gene: TRBJ1-2
CDR3 DNA: TGTGCCAGCTCACCACCGGGTACTACAGGTGGCTACACCTTC
CDR3 protein: CASSPPGTTGGYTF

D gene: TRBD2
clone size: .
V gene: TRBV5-1
J gene: TRBJ2-7
CDR3 DNA: TGCGCCAGCTCAGGGGCTAGCGGGGGGGCCGCCGAGCAGTACTTC
CDR3 protein: CASSGASGGAAEQYF

D gene: .
clone size: .
V gene: TRBV2
J gene: TRBJ2-1
CDR3 DNA: TGTGCCAGCAGTGAACCCGGATTGGCTAGCGCCCGGGGGCAGTTCTTC
CDR3 protein: CASSEPGLASARGQFF

D gene: .
clone size: once
V gene: TRBV12-5
J gene: TRBJ1-6
CDR3 DNA: TGTGCTAGTGGTTTGGTACCCGGAGGAACCCTCCACTTT
CDR3 protein: CASGLVPGGTLHF

D gene: TRBD1
clone size: .
V gene: TRBV2
J gene: TRBJ1-1
CDR3 DNA: TGTGCCAGCCGGGACAGGTGGAACACTGAAGCTTTCTTT
CDR3 protein: CASRDRWNTEAFF

D gene: .
clone size: .
V gene: TRBV5-6
J gene: TRBJ1-1
CDR3 DNA: TGTGCCAGCAGCTTTGGGGCTATCACTGAAGCTTTCTTT
CDR3 protein: CASSFGAITEAFF

D gene: TRBD2
clone size: .
V gene: TRBV27
J gene: TRBJ2-5
CDR3 DNA: TGTGCCTCCAGAGCGGGAGGTATTCTTGGGACCCAGTACTTC
CDR3 protein: CASRAGGILGTQYF

D gene: .
clone size: .
V gene: TRBV28
J gene: TRBJ2-7
CDR3 DNA: TGTGCCAGCAGTCTCCCCCGAGCGTCCACACCCTCCTACGAGCAGTACTTC
CDR3 protein: CASSLPRASTPSYEQYF

D gene: .
clone size: .
V gene: TRBV6-1
J gene: TRBJ2-7
CDR3 DNA: TGTGCCAGTACAGGGAGTCTGTTGAACGAGCAGTACTTC
CDR3 protein: CASTGSLLNEQYF

D gene: .
clone size: .
V gene: TRBV28
J gene: TRBJ2-7
CDR3 DNA: TGTGCCAGCAGTTTTGAGGATTACGAGCAGTACTTC
CDR3 protein: CASSFEDYEQYF

D gene: TRBD1
clone size: few
V gene: TRBV4-3
J gene: TRBJ1-3
CDR3 DNA: TGCGCCAGCAGCCAAGAGGTGCAGGGGGAAGACACCATATATTTT
CDR3 protein: CASSQEVQGEDTIYF

D gene: .
clone size: .
V gene: TRBV6-6
J gene: TRBJ1-1
CDR3 DNA: TGTGCCAGCAGTTACTCGAGGTTCGGGGAGACTGAAGCTTTCTTT
CDR3 protein: CASSYSRFGETEAFF

D gene: TRBD1
clone size: .
V gene: TRBV2
J gene: TRBJ2-1
CDR3 DNA: TGTGCCAGCAAAGTTCCGGGACAGGGGGCCTATGAGCAGTTCTTC
CDR3 protein: CASKVPGQGAYEQFF

D gene: .
clone size: once
V gene: TRBV5-6
J gene: TRBJ2-7
CDR3 DNA: TGTGCCAGCAGCCGGGCAGGGATCACCTACGAGCAGTACTTC
CDR3 protein: CASSRAGITYEQYF

D gene: TRBD1
clone size: .
V gene: TRBV19
J gene: TRBJ2-2
CDR3 DNA: TGTGCCAGTAGTGCCCGGACAGGGGTAAGGTACACCGGGGAGCTGTTTTTT
CDR3 protein: CASSARTGVRYTGELFF

D gene: .
clone size: .
V gene: TRBV7-9
J gene: TRBJ1-1
CDR3 DNA: TGTGCCAGCAGCTTAGACGGGGGGGGCACTGAAGCTTTCTTT
CDR3 protein: CASSLDGGGTEAFF

D gene: TRBD1
clone size: .
V gene: TRBV28
J gene: TRBJ1-1
CDR3 DNA: TGTGCCAGCAGTTTGGGCAGGGGGCGCGGGGACACTGAAGCTTTCTTT
CDR3 protein: CASSLGRGRGDTEAFF

D gene: .
clone size: few
V gene: TRBV28
J gene: TRBJ1-2
CDR3 DNA: TGTGCCAGCAGAACAGGTCTATTCCTTGGCTACACCTTC
CDR3 protein: CASRTGLFLGYTF

D gene: .
clone size: .
V gene: TRBV7-2
J gene: TRBJ1-2
CDR3 DNA: TGTGCCAGCAGCTTATGGGGCTTCAATAGCCAGGGCTACACCTTC
CDR3 protein: CASSLWGFNSQGYTF

D gene: .
clone size: .
V gene: TRBV5-1
J gene: TRBJ2-2
CDR3 DNA: TGCGCCAGCAGCCCCATGGCTGTCTCGAACACCGGGGAGCTGTTTTTT
CDR3 protein: CASSPMAVSNTGELFF

D gene: TRBD2
clone size: few
V gene: TRBV5-1
J gene: TRBJ2-7
CDR3 DNA: TGCGCCAGCAGCTCCACCGGGACTAGCTACGAGCAGTACTTC
CDR3 protein: CASSSTGTSYEQYF

D gene: .
clone size: .
V gene: TRBV18
J gene: TRBJ1-5
CDR3 DNA: TGTGCCAGCTCACCGCCGGACAGTTGGGATCAGCCCCAGCATTTT
CDR3 protein: CASSPPDSWDQPQHF

D gene: .
clone size: .
V gene: TRBV18
J gene: TRBJ2-7
CDR3 DNA: TGTGCCAGCTCTTCTTTGGACAGATACGAGCAGTACTTC
CDR3 protein: CASSSLDRYEQYF

D gene: TRBD1
clone size: .
V gene: TRBV4-1
J gene: TRBJ1-5
CDR3 DNA: TGCGCCAGCAGCCAAGATAAAGGGGGCAGGGGCAATCAGCCCCAGCATTTT
CDR3 protein: CASSQDKGGRGNQPQHF

D gene: .
clone size: .
V gene: TRBV7-2
J gene: TRBJ2-2
CDR3 DNA: TGTGCCAGCAGCCAGGACACCGGGGAGCTGTTTTTT
CDR3 protein: CASSQDTGELFF

D gene: .
clone size: .
V gene: TRBV5-1
J gene: TRBJ2-1
CDR3 DNA: TGCGCCAGCAGCTTGGAGGGGGGGCTAGCTACGGGCTCCTACAATGAGCAGTTCTTC
CDR3 protein: CASSLEGGLATGSYNEQFF

D gene: TRBD2
clone size: once
V gene: TRBV19
J gene: TRBJ2-7
CDR3 DNA: TGTGCCAGTAGCCTAGCGGGAGTAATCCACGAGCAGTACTTC
CDR3 protein: CASSLAGVIHEQYF

D gene: TRBD1
clone size: few
V gene: TRBV29-1
J gene: TRBJ1-4
CDR3 DNA: TGCAGCGTACTGGACAGGGGGTCCAGATTAGGCGAAAAACTGTTTTTT
CDR3 protein: CSVLDRGSRLGEKLFF

D gene: TRBD2
clone size: .
V gene: TRBV7-3
J gene: TRBJ2-1
CDR3 DNA: TGTGCCAGCAGCCCACTAGCGGGGGCATACAATGAGCAGTTCTTC
CDR3 protein: CASSPLAGAYNEQFF

D gene: .
clone size: .
V gene: TRBV4-3
J gene: TRBJ2-5
CDR3 DNA: TGCGCCAGCAGCCAAGGCGGGCCTACGGAGACCCAGTACTTC
CDR3 protein: CASSQGGPTETQYF

D gene: .
clone size: .
V gene: TRBV11-2
J gene: TRBJ2-7
CDR3 DNA: TGTGCCAGCAGCTTAAATGGACAGATCTACGAGCAGTACTTC
CDR3 protein: CASSLNGQIYEQYF

D gene: .
clone size: once
V gene: TRBV29-1
J gene: TRBJ2-5
CDR3 DNA: TGCAGCGTTCCCCGGGGCCAAGAGACCCAGTACTTC
CDR3 protein: CSVPRGQETQYF

D gene: TRBD2
clone size: .
V gene: TRBV5-1
J gene: TRBJ2-3
CDR3 DNA: TGCGCCAGCAGCTTGGCTAGGACTAGCGGGTGGACTAGCACAGATACGCAGTATTTT
CDR3 protein: CASSLARTSGWTSTDTQYF

D gene: .
clone size: .
V gene: TRBV7-3
J gene: TRBJ1-1
CDR3 DNA: TGTGCCAGCAGCCCTGGGGCCCCTGCAACTGAAGCTTTCTTT
CDR3 protein: CASSPGAPATEAFF

D gene: .
clone size: .
V gene: TRBV7-8
J gene: TRBJ1-1
CDR3 DNA: TGTGCCAGCAGCTTAGTTGCGGGTCCCACTGAAGCTTTCTTT
CDR3 protein: CASSLVAGPTEAFF

D gene: .
clone size: .
V gene: TRBV9
J gene: TRBJ1-4
CDR3 DNA: TGTGCCAGCAGCGTAGCGCGCACCTTCTATGAAAAACTGTTTTTT
CDR3 protein: CASSVARTFYEKLFF

D gene: .
clone size: .
V gene: TRBV10-1
J gene: TRBJ2-7
CDR3 DNA: TGCGCCAGCAGTGAGCCGCCTCGACATCCCTGCGAGCAGTACTTC
CDR3 protein: CASSEPPRHPCEQYF

D gene: .
clone size: .
V gene: TRBV7-9
J gene: TRBJ1-4
CDR3 DNA: TGTGCCAGCAGTTCTCAATTGGGGACACTTAATGAAAAACTGTTTTTT
CDR3 protein: CASSSQLGTLNEKLFF

D gene: .
clone size: .
V gene: TRBV6-6
J gene: TRBJ1-3
CDR3 DNA: TGTGCCAGCACCGACTCGAATGGAAACACCATATATTTT
CDR3 protein: CASTDSNGNTIYF

D gene: TRBD1
clone size: .
V gene: TRBV9
J gene: TRBJ2-7
CDR3 DNA: TGTGCCAGCAGCGGAGATCCGACAGGGGCCTACGAGCAGTACTTC
CDR3 protein: CASSGDPTGAYEQYF

D gene: .
clone size: .
V gene: TRBV7-9
J gene: TRBJ1-6
CDR3 DNA: TGTGCCAGCAGCTATGTTTCGTCCTATAATTCACCCCTCCACTTT
CDR3 protein: CASSYVSSYNSPLHF

D gene: .
clone size: .
V gene: TRBV27
J gene: TRBJ1-6
CDR3 DNA: TGTGCCAGCAGTACGGGACTCGATAATTCACCCCTCCACTTT
CDR3 protein: CASSTGLDNSPLHF

D gene: .
clone size: .
V gene: TRBV11-2
J gene: TRBJ1-2
CDR3 DNA: TGTGCCAGCAGCTTAGATGGGGGCGGTGGCTACACCTTC
CDR3 protein: CASSLDGGGGYTF

D gene: .
clone size: .
V gene: TRBV4-2
J gene: TRBJ2-1
CDR3 DNA: TGTGCCAGCAGCCAAGTTGGAGAAACCTACAATGAGCAGTTCTTC
CDR3 protein: CASSQVGETYNEQFF

D gene: TRBD1
clone size: .
V gene: TRBV10-3
J gene: TRBJ1-2
CDR3 DNA: TGTGCCATCAGTGAGAGGGGACAGGATGAGGGCTACACCTTC
CDR3 protein: CAISERGQDEGYTF

D gene: .
clone size: .
V gene: TRBV19
J gene: TRBJ2-7
CDR3 DNA: TGTGCCAGTAGTCCCCGGGGACTCCTGGGAAGGTCCGAGCAGTACTTC
CDR3 protein: CASSPRGLLGRSEQYF

D gene: .
clone size: .
V gene: TRBV7-9
J gene: TRBJ2-3
CDR3 DNA: TGTTCCAGCAGTCCTCCCCCGGATACGCAGTATTTT
CDR3 protein: CSSSPPPDTQYF

D gene: .
clone size: .
V gene: TRBV10-3
J gene: TRBJ1-1
CDR3 DNA: TGTGCCATCGGACGGGAGGGCACTGAAGCTTTCTTT
CDR3 protein: CAIGREGTEAFF

D gene: .
clone size: .
V gene: TRBV7-2
J gene: TRBJ2-5
CDR3 DNA: TGTGCCAGCAGCTTACAAGCGGAGGAGACCCAGTACTTC
CDR3 protein: CASSLQAEETQYF

D gene: TRBD1
clone size: .
V gene: TRBV5-4
J gene: TRBJ1-2
CDR3 DNA: TGTGCCAGCAGCTTAAAACAGGGGGACTATGGCTACACCTTC
CDR3 protein: CASSLKQGDYGYTF

D gene: TRBD1
clone size: .
V gene: TRBV28
J gene: TRBJ1-5
CDR3 DNA: TGTGCCAGCACCATCGGACAGGGGAATCAGCCCCAGCATTTT
CDR3 protein: CASTIGQGNQPQHF

D gene: TRBD1
clone size: .
V gene: TRBV5-6
J gene: TRBJ1-4
CDR3 DNA: TGTGCCAGCAGCTTGATCTGGACAGGGAGTAAAAAACTGTTTTTT
CDR3 protein: CASSLIWTGSKKLFF

D gene: TRBD1
clone size: .
V gene: TRBV19
J gene: TRBJ1-2
CDR3 DNA: TGTGCCACCCTGACAGGGGGCATCTATGGCTACACCTTC
CDR3 protein: CATLTGGIYGYTF